Below are 18 T cell receptor beta chains sequenced from a single sample in a study of blood T cell repertoires in COVID-19. Produced via immunoSEQ multiplex PCR; TCRdb's table is partial and in-frame only. The sample includes some 250,000 clones, roughly 89% seen only once; the top ten take 3% to 4%. Material: PBMCs or T cells enriched from blood (not recorded which). All receptors derive from a young woman with acute COVID-19.

This clone has only one observation. The CDR3: CASSLVGQGRDEQFF. CDR3 sequence (DNA): TGTGCCAGCAGCTTGGTAGGACAGGGGCGCGATGAGCAGTTCTTC. This rearrangement joins TRBV5-4 to TRBJ2-1; 9 bases map to TRBD1. This CDR3 is built from 15 residues. The J segment lost 8 bases and the V segment lost 0 bases, leaving 6 bases of the junction unmatched. Germline values: CDR1 SGHNT, CDR2 YYREEE (reference sequence).

The V and J genes are TRBV30 and TRBJ2-1; 9 bases are shared with TRBD1. The CDR3 sequence is 16 residues long. The germline V gene has CDR1 GTSNPN and CDR2 SVGIG (reference sequence). Trimming cost V 3 bases and J 6 bases; bases outside gene matches: 12. CDR3 protein: CAWSGQGYTHINEQFF. CDR3 nucleotides: TGTGCCTGGAGCGGACAGGGGTACACACACATCAATGAGCAGTTCTTC.

The chain employs TRBV24-1 and TRBJ1-2; 7 bases line up with TRBD1. Germline lookup yields CDR1 KGHDR and CDR2 SFDVKD. The CDR3 is 13 amino acids. V lost 7 bases to trimming and J lost 8 bases; unmatched junction nucleotides: 9. CDR3 in DNA: TGTGCCACCAGCCCGACAGGGACGGGAGGCTACACCTTC. Its protein is CATSPTGTGGYTF.

The chain uses TRBV7-6 and TRBJ2-7, with D maybe TRBD2 (5 bases). Trimming pared 1 base from V and 4 bases from J, leaving 11 bases between. The germline V gene has CDR1 SGHVS and CDR2 FNYEAQ. This CDR3 is built from 14 residues. The chain's CDR3 is CASSLGGRGYEQYF. In DNA form, the CDR3 reads TGTGCCAGCAGCTTAGGCGGGCGTGGGTACGAGCAGTACTTC.

The CDR3 DNA is TGTGCCAGCGGCCGGGGGTATGAGCAGTTCTTC. Its protein product is CASGRGYEQFF. The chain uses TRBV27 and TRBJ2-1; maybe TRBD2 (6 bases). The CDR3 sequence is 11 residues long. Germline V gene lookup returns CDR1 MNHEY and CDR2 SMNVEV (reference sequence). Trimming removed 8 bases at V and 8 bases at J, with 10 bases between.

With respect to this clone: This same CDR3 is encoded by further DNA sequences in the sample. The rearrangement joins TRBV9 to TRBJ1-5; TRBD1 aligns across 8 bases. Germline V CDR1 and CDR2: SGDLS, YYNGEE. This CDR3 comprises 14 residues. V shed 3 bases, J shed 2 bases, and the junction held 1 base outside the gene matches. CDR3 amino acids: CASSATGGNQPQHF. In DNA, the CDR3 is TGTGCCAGCAGCGCGACAGGGGGCAATCAGCCCCAGCATTTT.

The J gene is TRBJ1-1, the V gene TRBV12-3 or TRBV12-4; a possible D gene is TRBD1 (5 bases). The CDR3 spans 13 residues. Trimming removed 0 bases at V and 5 bases at J, with 7 bases between. CDR3 in DNA: TGTGCCAGCAGTTTAGCACGGGGGACTGAAGCTTTCTTT. This encodes CASSLARGTEAFF.

The genes are TRBV2 and TRBJ2-2, with unresolved D. The CDR3 covers 13 residues. CDR1 is SNHLY, CDR2 FYNNEI, per germline. V was clipped by 3 bases and J by 5 bases, with 7 bases between them. For the CDR3, the DNA is TGTGCCAGCAGTGAGTACCTAACCGGGGAGCTGTTTTTT. It encodes CASSEYLTGELFF.

The chain carries TRBV2 and TRBJ1-2, with 10 bases that match TRBD1. The CDR3 is 16 amino acids. From germline, CDR1 is SNHLY and CDR2 FYNNEI. V was pared by 1 base and J by 8 bases, with 10 bases of the junction left unmatched. The CDR3 DNA reads TGTGCCAGCAGTGAAGAGCTAATCGTGACAGGGGGCGGCTACACCTTC. This sequence encodes CASSEELIVTGGGYTF.

The rearrangement joins TRBV6-5 to TRBJ2-7; TRBD2 agrees at 12 bases. V dropped 0 bases and J dropped 2; count of bases not matched to a gene: 2. This CDR3 region has 16 residues. Per the germline V gene, CDR1 is MNHEY and CDR2 is SVGAGI. CDR3 in amino acids: CASSYSGTSGPYEQYF. Here the CDR3 DNA reads TGTGCCAGCAGTTACTCCGGGACTAGCGGGCCCTACGAGCAGTACTTC.

The chain couples TRBV29-1 to TRBJ1-2; 10 positions agree with TRBD1. Trimming cost V 6 bases and J 7 bases; bases outside gene matches: 5. This CDR3 region has 12 residues. The germline V gene encodes CDR1 SQVTM and CDR2 ANQGSEA. DNA for the CDR3: TGCAGCGTGACGACAGGGGGCTTTGGCTACACCTTC. Translation: CSVTTGGFGYTF.

The J gene is TRBJ1-5, the V gene TRBV11-2, with D maybe TRBD1 (5 bases). This CDR3 spans 15 amino acids. Germline V gives CDR1 SGHAT, CDR2 FQNNGV. The V end was cut by 1 base, the J end by 2 bases, with 9 bases between. Here the CDR3 reads CASSLGSGGNQPQHF. The CDR3 nucleotides are TGTGCCAGCAGCTTAGGGTCGGGGGGCAATCAGCCCCAGCATTTT.

CDR3 DNA: TGCGCCAGCAGCGCCACTAGCGGGGGAGATACGCAGTATTTT. Protein product: CASSATSGGDTQYF. This sequence joins TRBV5-1 and TRBJ2-3; 11 bases are a match to TRBD2. CDR1 and CDR2 (germline): SGHRS, YFSETQ. The CDR3 has 14 amino acids. Unmatched junction bases numbered 3, after V lost 4 bases and J lost 5 bases.

This clone was counted a single time. The chain links TRBV7-2 to TRBJ1-6; 9 bases fit TRBD1. This CDR3 contains 13 residues. Germline loops: CDR1 SGHTA, CDR2 FQGNSA. Trimming took 8 bases from V and 9 from J; bases not matched to a gene: 5. DNA for the CDR3: TGTGCCAGCGCCAGGGACAGGGTTTCACCCCTCCACTTT. Its translation is CASARDRVSPLHF.

V is TRBV2 and J is TRBJ2-7, with a tentative D call TRBD1 (5 bases). V was clipped by 6 bases and J by 0 bases, with 15 bases between them. The CDR3 has 15 amino acids. Per the germline V gene, CDR1 is SNHLY and CDR2 is FYNNEI. The CDR3 spells CASRTGHGFSYEQYF. The CDR3 DNA sequence: TGTGCCAGCAGGACCGGACACGGTTTCTCCTACGAGCAGTACTTC.

This chain links TRBV5-1 with TRBJ2-7; D is perhaps TRBD1 (5 bases). CDR3 length: 13 residues. The ends were cut back, 4 bases at V and 3 bases at J, with 11 bases in the middle. CDR1 is SGHRS and CDR2 is YFSETQ in the germline V gene. CDR3 coding DNA: TGCGCCAGCAGCGCACCACAGGACTACGAGCAGTACTTC. Encoded protein: CASSAPQDYEQYF.

The V call is TRBV24-1, the J call TRBJ1-5; 7 nucleotides match TRBD1. V shed 5 bases and J 3 bases; nucleotides not matched to a gene: 3. CDR3 length: 14 amino acids. CDR1 is KGHDR and CDR2 is SFDVKD in the germline V gene. The CDR3 nucleotides read TGTGCCACCAGTGGAACAGGGGACAATCAGCCCCAGCATTTT. Protein sequence: CATSGTGDNQPQHF.

The CDR3: CASSFEGALNTEAFF. In DNA form, the CDR3 reads TGCGCCAGCAGCTTCGAGGGGGCCTTGAACACTGAAGCTTTCTTT. V usage is TRBV5-1 and J usage is TRBJ1-1; 7 positions match TRBD1. Germline trimming cut 2 bases from V and 0 bases from J; bases unmatched to any gene: 4. The CDR3 contains 15 residues. Germline V gene data show CDR1 as SGHRS and CDR2 as YFSETQ.